The sequence of this T cell receptor beta chain was determined in a study of T-cell reconstitution after alpha-beta-depleted transplantation in children. General study points: It was newly produced T cells that mostly accounted for T-cell counts and diversity one year after transplant. Expanded graft clones numbering several hundred reportedly gave rise to alpha-beta T cells about two months after transplant. Some patients owed their high day-60 TCRbeta diversity to surviving recipient T cells and thymic progenitors.

A word on this clonotype: What it binds is not known.

As it was prepared, the TCRbeta library received unique molecular identifiers. TCRdb ran MiXCR on the PCR reads and lists one entry per CDR3 protein. The repertoire consists of about a million distinct CDR3 sequences, with around 30% occurring once and the leading ten covering over 25%. CDR3 length equals 14 residues. Germline V lookup: CDR1 LNHDA, CDR2 SQIVND (reference sequence). V lost 4 bases to trimming and J lost 5 bases, with 14 bases between them. V and J are TRBV19 and TRBJ1-1, with D possibly being TRBD1 (5 bases). This clonotype was sampled from a boy less than two years old who had a stem cell transplant for SCID, so the T cells may come from the graft donor. Source: PBMCs, mostly from graft donor cells, taken 360 days after TCRalphabeta/CD19-depleted stem cell transplant. CDR3 bases: TGTGCCAGTAGTAGGACATTCAGGACGACTGAAGCTTTCTTT. Its protein product is CASSRTFRTTEAFF.